This paragraph covers one TCR beta chain sequence. The antigen remains undetermined. Germline values: CDR1 SGHTA, CDR2 FQGNSA. Trimming removed 4 bases at V and 9 bases at J, with 8 bases between. The CDR3 runs 11 residues. Only in-frame clones appear in the TCRdb table, and some are missing; sequencing was by immunoSEQ multiplex PCR. The sample comprises roughly 60,000 clones, roughly 90% of which are singletons, and roughly 0.45% rests with the top ten. The data belong to a study of OX40 agonist ivuxolimab in advanced cancers. In the study overall: Those enrolled were 80% to 85% male, with a mean age of approximately 60 years and ages from 23 to 79. Partial responses were seen in three patients, one with hepatocellular carcinoma and two with cutaneous melanoma. Broader study findings: Partial responders at 0.1-3.0 mg/kg had among the lowest clonal expansion. In general, CD8+ T cells held more expanded clones than CD4+ did, on average.

The receptor comes from an adult with an advanced solid tumor such as melanoma, head and neck, liver or kidney cancer. The sample consisted of CD4+ or CD8+ T cells sorted from blood, taken in a trial of the OX40 agonist ivuxolimab. The rearrangement joins TRBV7-2 to TRBJ2-3; TRBD1 is a possible D gene (6 bases). The CDR3 protein is CASSSGQTQYF. CDR3 DNA: TGTGCCAGCAGCTCGGGACAAACGCAGTATTTT.